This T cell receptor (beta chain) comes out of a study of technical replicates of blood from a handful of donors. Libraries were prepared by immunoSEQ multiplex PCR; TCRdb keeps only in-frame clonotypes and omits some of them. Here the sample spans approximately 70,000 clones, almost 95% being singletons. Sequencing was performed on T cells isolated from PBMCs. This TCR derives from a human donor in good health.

CDR3: CASSGQGPNQPQHF. As DNA, the CDR3 is TGTGCCAGTAGCGGACAGGGCCCCAATCAGCCCCAGCATTTT. The chain combines TRBV19 with TRBJ1-5; 8 bases map to TRBD1. The CDR3 spans 14 residues. Germline CDR1 is LNHDA and CDR2 is SQIVND (reference sequence). Losses at the gene ends were 6 bases for V and 3 bases for J; bases not matched to a gene: 4.